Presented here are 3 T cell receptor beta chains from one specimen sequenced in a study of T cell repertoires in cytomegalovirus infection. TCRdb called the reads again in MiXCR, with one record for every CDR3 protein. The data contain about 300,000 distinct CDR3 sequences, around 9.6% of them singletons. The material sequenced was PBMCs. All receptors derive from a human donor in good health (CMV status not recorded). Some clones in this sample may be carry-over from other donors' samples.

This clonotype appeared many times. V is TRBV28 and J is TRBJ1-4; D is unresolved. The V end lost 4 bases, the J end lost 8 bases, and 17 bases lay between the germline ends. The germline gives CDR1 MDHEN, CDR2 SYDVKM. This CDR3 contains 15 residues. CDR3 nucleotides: TGTGCCAGCAGTTCCCGGAGTCCCACCAAAGAAAAACTGTTTTTT. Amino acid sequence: CASSSRSPTKEKLFF.

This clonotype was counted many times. The DNA of the CDR3 is TGTGCCATCAGCAAAGAGGCAGGAGGGGTCGCCAAAAACATTCAGTACTTC. Protein product: CAISKEAGGVAKNIQYF. V is TRBV10-3 and J is TRBJ2-4; D perhaps matches TRBD2 (6 bases). The CDR3 runs to 17 residues. Germline loops: CDR1 ENHRY, CDR2 SYGVKD. The ends were cut back, 6 bases at V and 1 base at J, with 19 bases in the middle.

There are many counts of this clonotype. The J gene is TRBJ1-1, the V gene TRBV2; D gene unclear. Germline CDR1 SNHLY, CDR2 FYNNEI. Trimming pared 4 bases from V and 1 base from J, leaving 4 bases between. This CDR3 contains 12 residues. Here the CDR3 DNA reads TGTGCCAGCAGTGTGGAGAACACTGAAGCTTTCTTT. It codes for CASSVENTEAFF.